Listed below are T cell receptor beta chains from one sample, sequenced in a study of blood T cells in healthy people across ages. TCRdb reprocessed the 5' RACE reads with MiXCR, giving one entry per CDR3 protein. The repertoire holds fewer than 2,000,000 distinct CDR3 sequences, with around 40% as singletons. The sample was blood. All receptors come from a human donor in good health. Each CDR3 is given with its conserved first and last residue. The order of the fields is clone size, D gene, V gene, J gene, CDR3 DNA, CDR3 protein. D genes are given only for firm matches. Only part of the rows carry a size: once, few, many, or a class if the clone is expanded.

many	-	TRBV10-2	TRBJ2-7	TGCGCCAGCACCGAGGACAAGGACTACGAGCAGTACTTC	CASTEDKDYEQYF
-	TRBD1	TRBV29-1	TRBJ2-5	TGCAGCGGGACAGGGTTAGGAGAGACCCAGTACTTC	CSGTGLGETQYF
-	-	TRBV20-1	TRBJ2-6	TGCAGTGCCCATACTGGGGCCAACGTCCTGACTTTC	CSAHTGANVLTF
-	-	TRBV4-2	TRBJ2-1	TGTGCCAGCAGCCAAGTGGCAGCCCGCGGGAATGAGCAGTTCTTC	CASSQVAARGNEQFF
-	TRBD2	TRBV20-1	TRBJ2-5	TGCAGTGCTACTATTCTAGCGGGGGTGGAGACCCAGTACTTC	CSATILAGVETQYF
-	-	TRBV7-9	TRBJ1-2	TGTGCCAGCAGCCGGGGGGCAGAATCCTGTGGCTACACCTTC	CASSRGAESCGYTF
few	TRBD1	TRBV5-1	TRBJ2-2	TGCGCCAGCAGCCCAACTCGGCAGGGGGCGAACACCGGGGAGCTGTTTTTT	CASSPTRQGANTGELFF
few	TRBD1	TRBV20-1	TRBJ2-7	TGCAGTGCTAGAGATCGAAGAGGGACAGGGGTTTACGAGCAGTACTTC	CSARDRRGTGVYEQYF
-	-	TRBV20-1	TRBJ2-3	TGCAGTGCTAGAGATCCGAAATTTGGTAGCACAGATACGCAGTATTTT	CSARDPKFGSTDTQYF
-	-	TRBV12-3/TRBV12-4	TRBJ1-4	TGTGCCAGCAGTTTCACACACGGAGAAAAACTGTTTTTT	CASSFTHGEKLFF
few	-	TRBV2	TRBJ2-7	TGTGCCAGTAGGGGGTCAGGGTACTCCTACGAGCAGTACTTC	CASRGSGYSYEQYF
once	-	TRBV29-1	TRBJ1-2	TGCAGAGTTGGTCAACCTCGCTATGGCTACACCTTC	CRVGQPRYGYTF
-	-	TRBV6-2/TRBV6-3	TRBJ2-7	TGTGCCAGCAGTTACTCGAGACACCCAGAGGATTCCGTCCTAGGCGAGCAGTACTTC	CASSYSRHPEDSVLGEQYF
-	TRBD1	TRBV20-1	TRBJ1-2	TGCAGTGCTAGATGGACAGGGCTTCGGTATGGCTACACCTTC	CSARWTGLRYGYTF
few	-	TRBV12-3/TRBV12-4	TRBJ2-7	TGTGCCAGCAGTTTCGGACAGACCCTATTCGAGCAGTACTTC	CASSFGQTLFEQYF
-	TRBD1	TRBV7-2	TRBJ2-5	TGTGCCAGCAGCACGGCAGGGGGCCAAGAGACCCAGTACTTC	CASSTAGGQETQYF
-	-	TRBV20-1	TRBJ2-3	TGCAGTGCTAGGAAGGGGGTTAGCACAGATACGCAGTATTTT	CSARKGVSTDTQYF
-	-	TRBV16	TRBJ1-6	TGTGCCAGCAGCCAGGGGACTCAAATCTCCTATAATTCACCCCTCCACTTT	CASSQGTQISYNSPLHF
few	-	TRBV29-1	TRBJ2-1	TGCAGCGTTGGACCGAACAATGAGCAGTTCTTC	CSVGPNNEQFF
-	-	TRBV10-3	TRBJ2-7	TGTGCCATCAGCCCAGGGAAGGCCTACGAGCAGTACTTC	CAISPGKAYEQYF
-	-	TRBV6-2/TRBV6-3	TRBJ1-2	TGTGCCAGCACCGAAAACAGAGCAAGTGGCTACACCTTC	CASTENRASGYTF
-	-	TRBV4-3	TRBJ2-5	TGCGCCAGCAGCCAGGCTACGACAGGCGAACAAGAGACCCAGTACTTC	CASSQATTGEQETQYF
-	TRBD1	TRBV28	TRBJ1-2	TGTGCCAGCAGTCCCGGGACAGGCCATACTAACTATGGCTACACCTTC	CASSPGTGHTNYGYTF
once	-	TRBV7-2	TRBJ1-6	TGTGCCAGCAGCTTAAACCCATCCCTACCCCTCCACTTT	CASSLNPSLPLHF
-	TRBD1	TRBV29-1	TRBJ1-2	TGCAGCGACACCGGGACAGGGCTTGGCTACACCTTC	CSDTGTGLGYTF
few	TRBD1	TRBV5-1	TRBJ1-2	TGCGCCAGCAGCTTGGATACCGACAGGGGGAACTATGGCTACACCTTC	CASSLDTDRGNYGYTF
few	TRBD2	TRBV28	TRBJ2-1	TGTGCCAGCAGTTTACTAGCGGGGGAAGCGGATGAGCAGTTCTTC	CASSLLAGEADEQFF
few	-	TRBV27	TRBJ2-5	TGTGCCAGCAGCACCCGATTCTCGACAGATCTAGAGACCCAGTACTTC	CASSTRFSTDLETQYF
-	-	TRBV7-8	TRBJ1-1	TGTGCCAGCAGCTTAGCGCCGTGGGCGAGGACTGAAGCTTTCTTT	CASSLAPWARTEAFF
-	TRBD2	TRBV12-3/TRBV12-4	TRBJ2-5	TGTGCCAGCAGTTTTGAGGGACTAGCGGACTTAGAGACCCAGTACTTC	CASSFEGLADLETQYF
-	TRBD2	TRBV4-3	TRBJ2-7	TGCGCCAGCAGCCACGGACTAGCTAGCTCCTACAATGAGCAGTACTTC	CASSHGLASSYNEQYF
few	-	TRBV7-6	TRBJ2-4	TGTGCCAGCGGGGATTGGACCAAAAACATTCAGTACTTC	CASGDWTKNIQYF
-	-	TRBV7-2	TRBJ1-6	TGTGCCAGCAGCGAAAGAGTTTCGCCCCTCCACTTT	CASSERVSPLHF
few	-	TRBV5-4	TRBJ2-5	TGTGCCAGCAGCCGGCCGGGATGGGAGACCCAGTACTTC	CASSRPGWETQYF
few	-	TRBV27	TRBJ2-1	TGTGCCAGCCGGGAATCAGGGACGTATATTCACAATGAGCAGTTCTTC	CASRESGTYIHNEQFF
-	TRBD1	TRBV7-6	TRBJ2-5	TGTGCCAGCAGCTTACCGCTTTGGGACAGGGATTTTGGGGCGGACCAAGAGACCCAGTACTTC	CASSLPLWDRDFGADQETQYF
-	-	TRBV11-2	TRBJ2-3	TGTGCCAGCAGGAGGGGCGGGGCCCGGGTTGAGGATACGCAGTATTTT	CASRRGGARVEDTQYF
-	TRBD2	TRBV20-1	TRBJ2-5	TGCAGTGCTAGAGGTCGCGGGGGAAGGGAGACCCAGTACTTC	CSARGRGGRETQYF
-	-	TRBV4-3	TRBJ2-5	TGCGCCAGCAACCAAAGACAGCAAGAGACCCAGTACTTC	CASNQRQQETQYF
-	TRBD1	TRBV9	TRBJ1-1	TGTGCCAGCAGCGTAGAAGGGGGCAGGGGGGGGATGAACACTGAAGCTTTCTTT	CASSVEGGRGGMNTEAFF
-	-	TRBV20-1	TRBJ2-7	TGCAGTGCTACCACCGGGATCTCGGCCTACGAGCAGTACTTC	CSATTGISAYEQYF
-	-	TRBV7-3	TRBJ1-2	TGTGCCAGCAGCTTAACCGGCGCGGGCGAAATGGGGGGCTACACCTTC	CASSLTGAGEMGGYTF
-	TRBD2	TRBV9	TRBJ2-1	TGTGCCCGCGGGGGGATGATTATGAATGAGCAGTTCTTC	CARGGMIMNEQFF
-	-	TRBV20-1	TRBJ2-7	TGCAGTGCTGATGAACAGGGCTCCGAGCAGTACTTC	CSADEQGSEQYF
-	TRBD2	TRBV12-3/TRBV12-4	TRBJ2-1	TGTGCCAGCAGCCGGACTAGCGGGGGGGCTAGTCTGGGTGAGCAGTTCTTC	CASSRTSGGASLGEQFF
-	-	TRBV3-1	TRBJ1-4	TGTGCCAGCAGCCAGGAAATGGGGAATGAAAAACTGTTTTTT	CASSQEMGNEKLFF
-	-	TRBV7-8	TRBJ1-5	TGTGCCAGCAGCCCACCCTCGGGTTGGGGTCAGCCCCAGCATTTT	CASSPPSGWGQPQHF
-	TRBD2	TRBV9	TRBJ2-1	TGTGCCAGCAGCGCCGGGGGGGGCCCCTACAATGAGCAGTTCTTC	CASSAGGGPYNEQFF
-	-	TRBV20-1	TRBJ2-2	TGCAGTGCTAGTGCTAACGGGGGGGAGCTGTTTTTT	CSASANGGELFF
-	-	TRBV5-1	TRBJ2-5	TGCGCCAGCAGCTTGTTCGTCACACAAGAGACCCAGTACTTC	CASSLFVTQETQYF
many	-	TRBV10-3	TRBJ2-3	TGTGGAGTCGTGGGGTCGGGAGATACGCAGTATTTT	CGVVGSGDTQYF
few	-	TRBV12-3/TRBV12-4	TRBJ1-6	TGTGCCAGCAGTTTGGGGTTCGTGGATTCACCCCTCCACTTT	CASSLGFVDSPLHF
few	-	TRBV15	TRBJ1-2	TGTGCCACCAGCAGAGTGCCAGAGGACTATGGCTACACCTTC	CATSRVPEDYGYTF
-	-	TRBV7-2	TRBJ1-1	TGTGCCAGCAGCCCCCGGACAGAGGAAGCTTTCTTT	CASSPRTEEAFF
-	-	TRBV20-1	TRBJ1-2	TGCAGTGCCCTAGTTATAGGTCATTATGGCTACACCTTC	CSALVIGHYGYTF
-	-	TRBV7-3	TRBJ2-4	TGTGCCAGCAGCCCGGTGGCTGATGAAAACATTCAGTACTTC	CASSPVADENIQYF